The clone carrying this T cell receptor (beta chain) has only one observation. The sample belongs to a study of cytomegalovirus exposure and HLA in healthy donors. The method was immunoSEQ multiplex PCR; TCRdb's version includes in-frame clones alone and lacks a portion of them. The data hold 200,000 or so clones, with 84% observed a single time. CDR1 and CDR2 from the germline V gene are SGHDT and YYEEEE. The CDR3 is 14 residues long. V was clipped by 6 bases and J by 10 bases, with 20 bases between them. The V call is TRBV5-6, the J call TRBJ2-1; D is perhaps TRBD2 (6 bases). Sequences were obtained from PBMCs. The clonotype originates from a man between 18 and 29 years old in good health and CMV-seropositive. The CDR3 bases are TGTGCCAGCAACCTGGGGGTCCTAGCGAGGGAGCAGTTCTTC. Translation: CASNLGVLAREQFF.